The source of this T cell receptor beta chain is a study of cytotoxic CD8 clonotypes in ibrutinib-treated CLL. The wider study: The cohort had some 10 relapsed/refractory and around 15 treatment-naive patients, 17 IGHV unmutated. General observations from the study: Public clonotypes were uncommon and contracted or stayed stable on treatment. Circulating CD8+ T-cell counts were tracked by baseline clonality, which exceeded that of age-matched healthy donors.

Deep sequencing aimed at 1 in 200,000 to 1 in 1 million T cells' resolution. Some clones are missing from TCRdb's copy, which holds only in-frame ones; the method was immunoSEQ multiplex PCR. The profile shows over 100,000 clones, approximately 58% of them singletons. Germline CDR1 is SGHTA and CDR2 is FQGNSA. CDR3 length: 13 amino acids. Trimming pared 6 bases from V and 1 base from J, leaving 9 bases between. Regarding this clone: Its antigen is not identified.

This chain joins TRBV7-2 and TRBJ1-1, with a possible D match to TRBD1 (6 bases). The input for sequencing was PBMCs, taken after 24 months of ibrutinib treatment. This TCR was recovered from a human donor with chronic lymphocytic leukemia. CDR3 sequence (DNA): TGTGCCAGCAGACAACAGGGGAACACTGAAGCTTTCTTT. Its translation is CASRQQGNTEAFF.